This TCR beta chain was documented in a study of blood T cell repertoires in COVID-19. TCRdb's table, derived via immunoSEQ multiplex PCR, lists solely in-frame clones and lacks some. This sample has about 350,000 clones, with 91% found just once. V was clipped by 4 bases and J by 4 bases, with 11 bases between them. CDR1 is MDHEN, CDR2 SYDVKM, per germline. The CDR3 is made up of 14 amino acids. The sample comprised peripheral blood. V and J are TRBV28 and TRBJ1-3; D may be TRBD1 (5 bases). This TCR came from a woman in her late teens or twenties who had recovered from COVID-19. The CDR3 protein is CASSSRQGGNTIYF. For the CDR3, the DNA is TGTGCCAGCAGTTCCCGTCAGGGCGGAAACACCATATATTTT.